Shown below are 7 T cell receptor beta chains from a single sample sequenced in a study of beta chain features in type 1 diabetes. Their antigen targets remain unknown. General study points: Across all four CD4+ subsets, people with type 1 diabetes showed modestly shorter TCRB CDR3s.

Sequenced material consisted of expressed TCRB transcripts (all of the isolated RNA was reverse transcribed). Measured with immunoSEQ multiplex PCR; TCRdb has only the in-frame clones, and not every one. The table lists some 48,000 clones, approximately 44% of them singletons, with around 0.13% in the top ten. The sequencing sample was made of stem cell memory CD4+ T cells from blood. Receptor source: a man under 40 with type 1 diabetes.

This clone was seen a few times. The chain uses TRBV11-2 and TRBJ2-1; 8 bases agree with TRBD2. Germline loops: CDR1 SGHAT, CDR2 FQNNGV. The J segment lost 4 bases and the V segment lost 5 bases, leaving 16 bases of the junction unmatched. The CDR3 extends over 18 amino acids. CDR3: CASSTSTGTRRDYNEQFF. DNA for the CDR3: TGTGCCAGCAGCACCAGTACCGGGACTAGAAGAGATTACAATGAGCAGTTCTTC.

V gene TRBV5-1 combines with J gene TRBJ1-2, with D tentatively TRBD1 (6 bases). V was shortened by 4 bases and J by 4 bases, with 20 bases between the two germline ends. Germline V gene sequence: CDR1 SGHRS, CDR2 YFSETQ. This CDR3 comprises 16 residues. The DNA for the CDR3 is TGCGCCAGCAGCCTTCTGGGGACAATATCCTCCTATGGCTACACCTTC. Translation gives CASSLLGTISSYGYTF.

The chain combines TRBV6-6 with TRBJ2-3; no clear D. The CDR3 consists of 12 residues. The V end lost 0 bases, the J end lost 6 bases, and 4 bases lay between the germline ends. Germline V lookup: CDR1 MNHNY, CDR2 SVGAGI (reference sequence). CDR3 in DNA: TGTGCCAGCAGTTACTCCCCGGATACGCAGTATTTT. Translating gives CASSYSPDTQYF.

This clone was seen a handful of times. The V gene is TRBV29-1, the J gene TRBJ2-7; 10 nucleotides agree with TRBD1. This CDR3 region has 13 residues. J gave up 5 bases and V 7 bases, and 8 bases lay outside the gene matches. Looked up from germline, CDR1 is SQVTM and CDR2 is ANQGSEA. The CDR3 DNA is TGCAGCGCCTCCGGGACAGGGGCCCACGAGCAGTACTTC. It translates to CSASGTGAHEQYF.

This clone was detected a few times. This CDR3 is CAISELAEQFF. Here the CDR3 DNA reads TGTGCCATCAGTGAGTTAGCCGAGCAGTTCTTC. The V and J genes are TRBV10-3 and TRBJ2-1; D is unclear. V lost 1 base and J lost 10, with 5 bases in between. The CDR3 consists of 11 residues. In germline, CDR1 is ENHRY, CDR2 SYGVKD.

This clone was seen a single time. V usage is TRBV5-1 and J usage is TRBJ2-1, with 11 bases identical to TRBD2. Trimming at V came to 2 bases and at J to 7 bases, leaving 8 bases not matched to a gene. Germline V gene data show CDR1 as SGHRS and CDR2 as YFSETQ. The CDR3 consists of 16 residues. DNA for the CDR3: TGCGCCAGCAGCTTACGGACTAGCGGGTGGGGGAATGAGCAGTTCTTC. Its protein product is CASSLRTSGWGNEQFF.

The J gene is TRBJ2-2, the V gene TRBV10-2; TRBD2 matches at 11 bases. Germline CDR1 and CDR2: WSHSY and SAAADI. This CDR3 comprises 14 residues. J was trimmed by 4 bases and V by 6 bases; bases with no gene match: 1. This CDR3 is CASRGTSGTGELFF. As DNA, the CDR3 is TGCGCCAGCAGAGGGACTAGCGGCACCGGGGAGCTGTTTTTT.